The entry below gives a single T cell receptor beta chain sequence along with its context. What it recognizes is unknown. This sequence may be a read error, since a much larger clone differs from it by one base. The data were taken from a study of early T cells in non-severe SARS-CoV-2 infection. Study findings and constraints: Anti-spike CD8 responses were favored by VDJdb matching, which missed private and CD4 specificities.

TCRdb itself ran the 5' RACE reads through MiXCR, one entry per CDR3 protein. The table has approximately 28,000 distinct CDR3 sequences, about 4.3% seen once. Germline V CDR1 and CDR2: ENHRY, SYGVKD. This CDR3 contains 12 residues. The rearrangement joins TRBV10-3 to TRBJ2-1; weak D call: TRBD1 (5 bases). The source material was whole blood, sampled at baseline. This receptor was identified in an adult who was a healthcare worker with PCR-confirmed SARS-CoV-2 infection or an uninfected control (not recorded which). CDR3 nucleotide sequence: TGTGCCATCAGAGGCAGGGAAAATGGGCAGTTCTTC. This gives the protein CAIRGRENGQFF.